These 6 T cell receptor beta chains share one sample of origin, sequenced in a study of cytomegalovirus exposure and HLA in healthy donors. PCR was performed using 60 Vbeta and 13 Jbeta primers. Profiled with immunoSEQ multiplex PCR; TCRdb holds only in-frame clones, not every one. In the table there are under 200,000 clones, roughly four fifths of which are singletons. Sequenced material: PBMCs. The receptors originated from a woman aged 45-65 years in good health and CMV-seronegative.

In the case of this clone: Other DNA sequences in this sample translate to the same CDR3. V is TRBV28 and J is TRBJ1-2; no clear D gene. Germline V gene data show CDR1 as MDHEN and CDR2 as SYDVKM. V was cut by 3 bases and J by 2 bases, with 7 bases left in between. CDR3 length: 13 amino acids. The CDR3, as DNA: TGTGCCAGCAGTTTTGGGCAAAACTATGGCTACACCTTC. It encodes CASSFGQNYGYTF.

The V and J genes are TRBV27 and TRBJ1-1; possibly TRBD1 for D (6 bases). This CDR3 spans 13 amino acids. V was trimmed by 6 bases and J by 0 bases, leaving 8 bases between them. Germline V lookup: CDR1 MNHEY, CDR2 SMNVEV (reference sequence). The DNA for the CDR3 is TGTGCCAGCAGCAGGGACATGAACACTGAAGCTTTCTTT. Amino acids: CASSRDMNTEAFF.

This chain connects TRBV18 to TRBJ2-7; 8 nucleotides match TRBD2. Germline loops: CDR1 KGHSH, CDR2 LQKENI. This CDR3 is built from 14 residues. V shed 0 bases, J shed 4 bases, and the junction held 2 bases outside the gene matches. The CDR3 sequence is CASSPPAGGYEQYF. CDR3 in DNA: TGTGCCAGCTCACCACCGGCGGGAGGTTACGAGCAGTACTTC. Full variable domain (rest looked up from reference TRBV18 and TRBJ2-7): NAGVMQNPRHLVRRRGQEARLRCSPMKGHSHVYWYRQLPEEGLKFMVYLQKENIIDESGMPKERFSAEFPKEGPSILRIQQVVRGDSAAYFCASSPPAGGYEQYFGPGTRLTVT.

The chain joins TRBV28 to TRBJ2-1, with 11 bases aligning to TRBD2. Germline CDR1 MDHEN, CDR2 SYDVKM. Trimming cost V 6 bases and J 3 bases; bases outside gene matches: 19. The CDR3 runs to 20 residues. CDR3: CASSLTPVTPTSGNYNEQFF. CDR3 nucleotides: TGTGCCAGCAGCCTAACCCCCGTTACCCCGACTAGCGGGAACTACAATGAGCAGTTCTTC.

The V call is TRBV30, the J call TRBJ2-2; 7 nucleotides match TRBD1. The CDR3 length is 12 residues. Per germline, CDR1 GTSNPN and CDR2 SVGIG (reference sequence). J gave up 6 bases and V 5 bases, and 3 bases lay outside the gene matches. In DNA form, the CDR3 reads TGTGCCTGGGGGACAGCTGCCGGGGAGCTGTTTTTT. This translates into CAWGTAAGELFF.

The J gene is TRBJ2-2, the V gene TRBV7-3, with TRBD1 identical over 9 bases. Germline CDR1 and CDR2: SGHTA and FQGTGA. Germline trimming cut 1 base from V and 1 base from J; bases unmatched to any gene: 1. This CDR3 comprises 16 residues. The CDR3 coding sequence is TGTGCCAGCAGCTTAATGGGACAGGGGAACACCGGGGAGCTGTTTTTT. Amino acid sequence: CASSLMGQGNTGELFF.